These T cell receptor beta chains were read from a single sample in a study of identical twins. TCRdb itself ran the 5' RACE reads through MiXCR, one entry per CDR3 protein. The sample yields fewer than 900,000 distinct CDR3 sequences, about 20% seen once. These records were also assigned to another study, of T cells expressing NK-cell markers.

Specimen: PBMCs. Receptor source: a woman between 18 and 29 years old in good health. Both conserved end residues are part of each CDR3. Fields, in order: clone size, D gene, J gene, V gene, CDR3 protein, CDR3 DNA. D genes are given only for firm matches. For some rows the clone size is stated as once, few or many, or as a class when expanded; others skip it.

abundance: few
d_gene: TRBD1
j_gene: TRBJ2-1
v_gene: TRBV7-9
CDR3aa: CASSSPGQGVNEQFF
CDR3nt: TGTGCCAGCAGCTCCCCGGGACAGGGTGTCAATGAGCAGTTCTTC

abundance: few
d_gene: .
j_gene: TRBJ2-7
v_gene: TRBV7-9
CDR3aa: CASSPRGGSSYEQYF
CDR3nt: TGTGCCAGCAGCCCTAGGGGAGGTAGCTCCTACGAGCAGTACTTC

abundance: few
d_gene: .
j_gene: TRBJ1-1
v_gene: TRBV6-5
CDR3aa: CASSYSRVGEAFF
CDR3nt: TGTGCCAGCAGTTACTCGCGGGTTGGGGAAGCTTTCTTT

abundance: few
d_gene: TRBD1
j_gene: TRBJ2-2
v_gene: TRBV27
CDR3aa: CASGGTGSGELFF
CDR3nt: TGTGCCAGCGGGGGGACAGGGTCCGGGGAGCTGTTTTTT

abundance: .
d_gene: TRBD1
j_gene: TRBJ2-1
v_gene: TRBV12-3/TRBV12-4
CDR3aa: CASSLGQFNEQFF
CDR3nt: TGTGCCAGCAGCCTGGGACAGTTCAATGAGCAGTTCTTC

abundance: few
d_gene: TRBD2
j_gene: TRBJ2-2
v_gene: TRBV12-3/TRBV12-4
CDR3aa: CASSSRGSGRSTGELFF
CDR3nt: TGTGCCAGCAGTTCCCGGGGTAGCGGGAGATCTACCGGGGAGCTGTTTTTT

abundance: few
d_gene: .
j_gene: TRBJ2-3
v_gene: TRBV5-1
CDR3aa: CASSLKGTSTDTQYF
CDR3nt: TGCGCCAGCAGCTTGAAAGGGACTAGCACAGATACGCAGTATTTT

abundance: few
d_gene: .
j_gene: TRBJ2-3
v_gene: TRBV7-9
CDR3aa: CASSTPSTDTQYF
CDR3nt: TGTGCCAGCAGCACCCCCTCCACAGATACGCAGTATTTT

abundance: .
d_gene: .
j_gene: TRBJ1-1
v_gene: TRBV6-2/TRBV6-3
CDR3aa: CASSFFSGGTEAFF
CDR3nt: TGTGCCAGCAGTTTTTTCTCTGGGGGGACTGAAGCTTTCTTT

abundance: few
d_gene: TRBD1
j_gene: TRBJ1-2
v_gene: TRBV27
CDR3aa: CASSSVGADRASGYTF
CDR3nt: TGTGCCAGCAGTTCAGTCGGGGCGGACAGGGCTTCTGGCTACACCTTC

abundance: few
d_gene: TRBD1
j_gene: TRBJ2-7
v_gene: TRBV19
CDR3aa: CASSIPGTGTYEQYF
CDR3nt: TGTGCCAGTAGTATCCCCGGGACAGGGACCTACGAGCAGTACTTC

abundance: few
d_gene: .
j_gene: TRBJ2-1
v_gene: TRBV3-1
CDR3aa: CASSQHSGWEYNEQFF
CDR3nt: TGTGCCAGCAGCCAACACAGCGGGTGGGAATACAATGAGCAGTTCTTC

abundance: many
d_gene: .
j_gene: TRBJ2-3
v_gene: TRBV12-3/TRBV12-4
CDR3aa: CASKYGNTQYF
CDR3nt: TGTGCCAGCAAGTACGGAAATACGCAGTATTTT

abundance: few
d_gene: TRBD2
j_gene: TRBJ2-1
v_gene: TRBV5-1
CDR3aa: CASSGNSGTSGRNEQFF
CDR3nt: TGCGCCAGCAGCGGAAACTCCGGGACTAGCGGGAGAAATGAGCAGTTCTTC

abundance: .
d_gene: .
j_gene: TRBJ1-2
v_gene: TRBV5-5
CDR3aa: CASSFRPPGESYGYTF
CDR3nt: TGTGCCAGCAGTTTTCGCCCACCGGGAGAAAGCTATGGCTACACCTTC

abundance: .
d_gene: .
j_gene: TRBJ2-5
v_gene: TRBV5-1
CDR3aa: CASNNGGQETQYF
CDR3nt: TGCGCCAGCAATAATGGCGGCCAAGAGACCCAGTACTTC

abundance: few
d_gene: TRBD1
j_gene: TRBJ1-2
v_gene: TRBV5-5
CDR3aa: CASSLFQQGALGYTF
CDR3nt: TGTGCCAGCAGCTTGTTTCAGCAGGGGGCGCTGGGCTACACCTTC

abundance: few
d_gene: TRBD1
j_gene: TRBJ1-1
v_gene: TRBV19
CDR3aa: CASSIQTGRLNTEAFF
CDR3nt: TGTGCCAGTAGTATTCAGACAGGGAGGTTGAACACTGAAGCTTTCTTT

abundance: .
d_gene: .
j_gene: TRBJ1-1
v_gene: TRBV20-1
CDR3aa: CSARGDPNTEAFF
CDR3nt: TGCAGTGCTCGAGGGGACCCGAACACTGAAGCTTTCTTT

abundance: .
d_gene: .
j_gene: TRBJ1-1
v_gene: TRBV29-1
CDR3aa: CSVVQQVNTEAFF
CDR3nt: TGCAGCGTTGTTCAACAGGTGAACACTGAAGCTTTCTTT

abundance: .
d_gene: TRBD2
j_gene: TRBJ2-7
v_gene: TRBV5-4
CDR3aa: CASSWAGGVPSYEQYF
CDR3nt: TGTGCCAGCAGCTGGGCCGGGGGGGTTCCCTCCTACGAGCAGTACTTC

abundance: .
d_gene: TRBD1
j_gene: TRBJ1-2
v_gene: TRBV15
CDR3aa: CATSRSGTGYGYTF
CDR3nt: TGTGCCACCAGCAGATCGGGGACAGGGTACGGCTACACCTTC

abundance: few
d_gene: .
j_gene: TRBJ2-5
v_gene: TRBV20-1
CDR3aa: CSAREGQIETQYF
CDR3nt: TGCAGTGCTAGAGAGGGCCAAATAGAGACCCAGTACTTC

abundance: few
d_gene: TRBD1
j_gene: TRBJ2-2
v_gene: TRBV15
CDR3aa: CATSRWQGATGELFF
CDR3nt: TGTGCCACCAGCAGATGGCAGGGGGCGACCGGGGAGCTGTTTTTT

abundance: .
d_gene: TRBD2
j_gene: TRBJ2-1
v_gene: TRBV7-7
CDR3aa: CASSPGLAGEHEQFF
CDR3nt: TGTGCCAGCAGCCCGGGACTAGCGGGAGAACATGAGCAGTTCTTC

abundance: few
d_gene: .
j_gene: TRBJ1-1
v_gene: TRBV12-3/TRBV12-4
CDR3aa: CASSSGSLAFF
CDR3nt: TGTGCCAGCAGTTCCGGGTCACTAGCTTTCTTT

abundance: few
d_gene: TRBD2
j_gene: TRBJ2-1
v_gene: TRBV25-1
CDR3aa: CASSESAGDEQFF
CDR3nt: TGTGCCAGCAGTGAATCGGCGGGAGATGAGCAGTTCTTC

abundance: few
d_gene: TRBD1
j_gene: TRBJ2-5
v_gene: TRBV12-3/TRBV12-4
CDR3aa: CASSWTGVVETQYF
CDR3nt: TGTGCCAGCAGTTGGACAGGGGTAGTGGAGACCCAGTACTTC

abundance: .
d_gene: TRBD2
j_gene: TRBJ2-1
v_gene: TRBV7-9
CDR3aa: CASSSIKLAGGLEQFF
CDR3nt: TGTGCCAGCAGCTCTATCAAACTAGCGGGGGGGCTTGAGCAGTTCTTC

abundance: .
d_gene: TRBD2
j_gene: TRBJ2-5
v_gene: TRBV7-4
CDR3aa: CASSSVTSGGSQETQYF
CDR3nt: TGTGCCAGCAGCTCCGTGACTAGCGGGGGGTCCCAAGAGACCCAGTACTTC

abundance: few
d_gene: TRBD2
j_gene: TRBJ2-1
v_gene: TRBV11-2
CDR3aa: CASRSYSGLVNNEQFF
CDR3nt: TGTGCCAGCAGGTCATATTCAGGACTAGTCAACAATGAGCAGTTCTTC

abundance: .
d_gene: .
j_gene: TRBJ2-7
v_gene: TRBV7-8
CDR3aa: CASSLYGDTSEQYF
CDR3nt: TGTGCCAGCAGCTTATACGGAGACACGTCCGAGCAGTACTTC

abundance: few
d_gene: .
j_gene: TRBJ2-5
v_gene: TRBV20-1
CDR3aa: CSAESGDGKTQYF
CDR3nt: TGCAGTGCAGAATCGGGGGACGGAAAGACCCAGTACTTC

abundance: .
d_gene: TRBD1
j_gene: TRBJ1-1
v_gene: TRBV12-3/TRBV12-4
CDR3aa: CASGPRQGRITEAFF
CDR3nt: TGTGCCAGCGGACCTAGACAGGGGAGGATAACTGAAGCTTTCTTT

abundance: few
d_gene: TRBD2
j_gene: TRBJ2-1
v_gene: TRBV12-3/TRBV12-4
CDR3aa: CASSRLAENIYNEQFF
CDR3nt: TGTGCCAGCAGCCGACTAGCCGAAAACATTTACAATGAGCAGTTCTTC

abundance: .
d_gene: .
j_gene: TRBJ2-2
v_gene: TRBV20-1
CDR3aa: CSAREGRANTGELFF
CDR3nt: TGCAGTGCTAGAGAAGGCAGGGCGAACACCGGGGAGCTGTTTTTT

abundance: .
d_gene: .
j_gene: TRBJ2-1
v_gene: TRBV14
CDR3aa: CASSQRDPLGEQFF
CDR3nt: TGTGCCAGCAGCCAGCGGGACCCCTTGGGTGAGCAGTTCTTC

abundance: few
d_gene: TRBD2
j_gene: TRBJ2-2
v_gene: TRBV20-1
CDR3aa: CSARSLLAGSGELFF
CDR3nt: TGCAGTGCTAGAAGTCTACTAGCGGGTTCCGGGGAGCTGTTTTTT

abundance: .
d_gene: TRBD2
j_gene: TRBJ2-1
v_gene: TRBV12-3/TRBV12-4
CDR3aa: CASSLRGLVAPQFF
CDR3nt: TGTGCCAGCAGTTTGAGGGGACTAGTAGCCCCGCAGTTCTTC

abundance: few
d_gene: TRBD1
j_gene: TRBJ1-2
v_gene: TRBV20-1
CDR3aa: CSARGGGGAYGYTF
CDR3nt: TGCAGTGCTAGAGGGGGAGGGGGCGCGTATGGCTACACCTTC

abundance: few
d_gene: TRBD2
j_gene: TRBJ2-7
v_gene: TRBV29-1
CDR3aa: CSAHLTSGGSYEQYF
CDR3nt: TGCAGCGCCCATCTGACTAGCGGGGGTTCCTACGAGCAGTACTTC

abundance: .
d_gene: TRBD2
j_gene: TRBJ2-3
v_gene: TRBV7-2
CDR3aa: CASSLALAGPKTTDTQYF
CDR3nt: TGTGCCAGCAGCTTAGCACTAGCGGGACCTAAGACCACAGATACGCAGTATTTT

abundance: .
d_gene: .
j_gene: TRBJ2-5
v_gene: TRBV4-1
CDR3aa: CASSPSKASGTQYF
CDR3nt: TGCGCCAGCAGCCCCTCGAAGGCCTCCGGGACCCAGTACTTC

abundance: .
d_gene: TRBD1
j_gene: TRBJ2-1
v_gene: TRBV10-3
CDR3aa: CATKEGGFYNEQFF
CDR3nt: TGTGCCACCAAGGAAGGGGGCTTTTACAATGAGCAGTTCTTC

abundance: .
d_gene: TRBD1
j_gene: TRBJ1-1
v_gene: TRBV29-1
CDR3aa: CSVAVNRQGEAFF
CDR3nt: TGCAGCGTTGCAGTAAATCGACAGGGTGAAGCTTTCTTT

abundance: many
d_gene: TRBD2
j_gene: TRBJ2-7
v_gene: TRBV6-6
CDR3aa: CASSPLGAGVQYF
CDR3nt: TGTGCCAGCAGTCCCCTTGGAGCGGGAGTGCAGTACTTC

abundance: .
d_gene: .
j_gene: TRBJ2-1
v_gene: TRBV9
CDR3aa: CASSPSPARRFNEQFF
CDR3nt: TGTGCCAGCAGCCCCTCGCCCGCCAGGAGGTTTAATGAGCAGTTCTTC

abundance: few
d_gene: .
j_gene: TRBJ2-1
v_gene: TRBV25-1
CDR3aa: CASSEGGGGYNEQFF
CDR3nt: TGTGCCAGCAGTGAAGGTGGTGGGGGGTACAATGAGCAGTTCTTC

abundance: .
d_gene: TRBD1
j_gene: TRBJ1-1
v_gene: TRBV10-3
CDR3aa: CAISSGTGVTEAFF
CDR3nt: TGTGCCATCAGCTCCGGGACAGGGGTCACTGAAGCTTTCTTT

abundance: many
d_gene: TRBD1
j_gene: TRBJ2-3
v_gene: TRBV5-1
CDR3aa: CASSSGGTDTQYF
CDR3nt: TGTGCCAGCAGCTCAGGGGGAACAGATACGCAGTATTTT